This TCR beta chain was captured in a study of T cell responses to AZD1222 COVID-19 vaccine. Regarding the study as a whole: Among AZD1222 vaccinees, only 5 to 7 were seropositive at baseline. No day 14 peak samples; only post-peak repertoires were characterized. Vaccine-associated CD4 TCRs spanned spike, dominant at 160-218 and 743-854. Mostly white British, mostly female donors; authors suggested clonal diversity may be underestimated.

Measured with immunoSEQ multiplex PCR; TCRdb has only the in-frame clones, and not every one. The sample records about 160,000 clones, roughly nine tenths being singletons. Between the trimmed V and J ends, which lost 3 bases and 7 bases, there was a span of 16 bases. The CDR3 totals 15 residues. CDR1 SGHRS and CDR2 YFSETQ come from the germline V gene. About this clone: Its antigen is currently unknown.

The specimen was peripheral blood, collected on day 0 of AZD1222 vaccination. The V and J genes are TRBV5-1 and TRBJ1-4; maybe TRBD1 (5 bases). This TCR came from an adult in good health. CDR3 in amino acids: CASSSQGSHGEKLFF. CDR3 nucleotide sequence: TGCGCCAGCAGCTCGCAGGGATCTCACGGTGAAAAACTGTTTTTT.